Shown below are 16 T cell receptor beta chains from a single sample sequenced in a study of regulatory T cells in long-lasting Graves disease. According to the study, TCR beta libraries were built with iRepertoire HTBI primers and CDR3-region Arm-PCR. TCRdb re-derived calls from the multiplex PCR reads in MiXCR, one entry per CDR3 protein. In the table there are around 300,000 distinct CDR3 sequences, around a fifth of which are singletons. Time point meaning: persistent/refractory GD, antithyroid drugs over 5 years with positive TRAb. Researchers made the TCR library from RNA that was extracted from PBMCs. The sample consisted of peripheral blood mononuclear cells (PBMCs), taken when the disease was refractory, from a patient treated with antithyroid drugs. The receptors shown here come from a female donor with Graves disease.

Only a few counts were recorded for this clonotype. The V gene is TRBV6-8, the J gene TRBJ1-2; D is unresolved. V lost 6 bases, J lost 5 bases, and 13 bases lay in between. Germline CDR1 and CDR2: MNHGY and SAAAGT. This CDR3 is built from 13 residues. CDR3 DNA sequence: TGTGCCAGCAGACCCCGATCAGGATATGGCTACACCTTC. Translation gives CASRPRSGYGYTF.

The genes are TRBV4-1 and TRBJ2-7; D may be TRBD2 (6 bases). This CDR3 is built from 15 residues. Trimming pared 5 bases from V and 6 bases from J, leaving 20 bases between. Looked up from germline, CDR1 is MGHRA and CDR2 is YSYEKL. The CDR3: CASSFGEGGTIEQYF. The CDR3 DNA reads TGCGCCAGCAGCTTCGGAGAGGGAGGCACGATCGAGCAGTACTTC.

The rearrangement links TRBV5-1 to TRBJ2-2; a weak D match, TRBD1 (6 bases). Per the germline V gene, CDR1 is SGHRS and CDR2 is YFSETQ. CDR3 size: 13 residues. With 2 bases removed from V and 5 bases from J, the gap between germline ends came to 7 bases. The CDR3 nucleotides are TGCGCCAGCAGCTTTACAGGGACCGGGGAGCTGTTTTTT. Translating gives CASSFTGTGELFF.

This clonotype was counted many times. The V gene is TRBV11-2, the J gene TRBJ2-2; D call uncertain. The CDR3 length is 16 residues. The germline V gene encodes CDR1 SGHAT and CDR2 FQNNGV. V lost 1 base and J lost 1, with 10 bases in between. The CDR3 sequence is CASSLGDFQNTGELFF. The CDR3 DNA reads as TGTGCCAGCAGCTTAGGAGACTTCCAGAACACCGGGGAGCTGTTTTTT.

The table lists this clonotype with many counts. The CDR3 region has the DNA TGTGCCAGCAGCTTAACGGCCGGGTGGGAGGACTCCTACGAGCAGTACTTC. This gives the protein CASSLTAGWEDSYEQYF. This chain joins TRBV13 and TRBJ2-7; the D gene is possibly TRBD2 (6 bases). The ends were cut back, 2 bases at V and 0 bases at J, with 17 bases in the middle. The germline CDR1 and CDR2 sequences are PRHDT and FYEKMQ (reference sequence). This CDR3 has 17 residues. The full variable domain, completed using reference TRBV13 and TRBJ2-7, is AAGVIQSPRHLIKEKRETATLKCYPIPRHDTVYWYQQGPGQDPQFLISFYEKMQSDKGSIPDRFSAQQFSDYHSELNMSSLELGDSALYFCASSLTAGWEDSYEQYFGPGTRLTVT.

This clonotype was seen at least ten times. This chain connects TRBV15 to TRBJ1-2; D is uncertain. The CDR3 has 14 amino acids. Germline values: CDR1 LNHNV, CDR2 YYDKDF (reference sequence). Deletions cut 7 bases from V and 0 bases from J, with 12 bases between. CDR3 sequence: CATTLGLANYGYTF. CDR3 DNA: TGTGCCACCACCTTGGGATTAGCTAACTATGGCTACACCTTC.

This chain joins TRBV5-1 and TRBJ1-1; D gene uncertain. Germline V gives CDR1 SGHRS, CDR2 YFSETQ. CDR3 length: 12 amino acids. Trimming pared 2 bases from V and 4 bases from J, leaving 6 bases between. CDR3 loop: CASSFLGTEAFF. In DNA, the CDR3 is TGCGCCAGCAGCTTCCTTGGCACTGAAGCTTTCTTT.

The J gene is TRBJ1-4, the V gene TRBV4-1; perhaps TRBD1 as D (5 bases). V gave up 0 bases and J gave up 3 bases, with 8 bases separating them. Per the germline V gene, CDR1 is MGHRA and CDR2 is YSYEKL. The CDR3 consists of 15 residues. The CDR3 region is CASSQELGPNEKLFF. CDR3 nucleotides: TGCGCCAGCAGCCAAGAATTGGGACCTAATGAAAAACTGTTTTTT.

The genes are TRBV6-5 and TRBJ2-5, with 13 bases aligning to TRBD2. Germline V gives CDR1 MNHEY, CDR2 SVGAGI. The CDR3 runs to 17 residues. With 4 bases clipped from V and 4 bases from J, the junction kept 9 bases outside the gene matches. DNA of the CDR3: TGTGCCAGCAGTTCCTTGACTAGCGGGAGGTATTTAGAGACCCAGTACTTC. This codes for CASSSLTSGRYLETQYF.

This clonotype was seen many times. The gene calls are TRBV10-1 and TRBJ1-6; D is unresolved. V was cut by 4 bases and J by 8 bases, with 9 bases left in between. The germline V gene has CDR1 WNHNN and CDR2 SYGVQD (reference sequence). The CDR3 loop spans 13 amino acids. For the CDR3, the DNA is TGCGCCAGCAGTGCAAGGGTGGATTCACCCCTCCACTTT. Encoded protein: CASSARVDSPLHF.

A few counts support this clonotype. CDR3 sequence reads: CASSPFGTGPAYEQYF. The CDR3 DNA sequence: TGTGCCAGCTCACCATTCGGGACAGGGCCCGCCTACGAGCAGTACTTC. The chain has TRBV18 and TRBJ2-7; TRBD1 agrees at 9 bases. Germline lookup yields CDR1 KGHSH and CDR2 LQKENI. Trimming at V came to 2 bases and at J to 2 bases, leaving 7 bases not matched to a gene. The CDR3 extends over 16 amino acids.

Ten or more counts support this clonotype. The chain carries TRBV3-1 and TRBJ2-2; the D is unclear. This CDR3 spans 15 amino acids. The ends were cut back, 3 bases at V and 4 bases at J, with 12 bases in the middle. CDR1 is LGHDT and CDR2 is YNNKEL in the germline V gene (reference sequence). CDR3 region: CASSHLMGGTGELFF. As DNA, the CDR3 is TGTGCCAGCAGCCATCTGATGGGTGGCACCGGGGAGCTGTTTTTT.

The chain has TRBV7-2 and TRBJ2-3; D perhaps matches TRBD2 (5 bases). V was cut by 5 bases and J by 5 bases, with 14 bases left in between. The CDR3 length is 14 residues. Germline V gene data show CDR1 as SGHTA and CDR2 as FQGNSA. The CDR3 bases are TGTGCCAGCAGCCCCCTAGCATCGAAAGATACGCAGTATTTT. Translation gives CASSPLASKDTQYF.

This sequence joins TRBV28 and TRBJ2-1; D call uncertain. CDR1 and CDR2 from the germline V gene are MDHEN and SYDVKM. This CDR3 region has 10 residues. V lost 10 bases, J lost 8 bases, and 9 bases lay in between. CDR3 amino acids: CATRTYEQFF. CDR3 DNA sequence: TGTGCCACCCGGACCTATGAGCAGTTCTTC.

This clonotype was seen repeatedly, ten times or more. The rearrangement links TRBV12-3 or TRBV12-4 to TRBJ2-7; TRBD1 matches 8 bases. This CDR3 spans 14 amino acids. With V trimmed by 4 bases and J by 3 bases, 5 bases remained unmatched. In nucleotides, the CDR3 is TGTGCCAGCAGTTACAGGACAGGGAGCTACGAGCAGTACTTC. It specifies CASSYRTGSYEQYF.

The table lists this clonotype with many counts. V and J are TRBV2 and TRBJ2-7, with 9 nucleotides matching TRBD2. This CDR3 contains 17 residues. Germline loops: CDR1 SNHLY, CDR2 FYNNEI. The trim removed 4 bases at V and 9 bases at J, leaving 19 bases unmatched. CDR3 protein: CASSAPLSQREESGQYF. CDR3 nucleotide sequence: TGTGCCAGCAGTGCCCCCCTTTCGCAGCGGGAGGAATCTGGGCAGTACTTC.